The TCR beta chain described here comes from a study of T cell responses to AZD1222 COVID-19 vaccine (TCRdb year 2021). For the wider study: AZD1222 recipients with second doses at about 4 weeks or about 12 weeks were pooled, because spike-specific TCR depth and breadth did not differ between schedules. Trial participants were enrolled by age into subgroups of 18-55, 56-69 and 70-plus years, and approximately 150, 30 and 60 TCR-sequenced participants, respectively, were included in these subgroups. TCR sequencing was performed for about 250 trial participants, of whom about 200 were given two doses of AZD1222 and 26 were given two doses of MenACWY control vaccine.

Read against the paper, the sample's time point label means: baseline before first vaccination. Samples from vaccinated people were obtained from the UK trials COV001 and COV002, which included a single-blind randomized controlled phase 2/3 trial of AZD1222 (ChAdOx1 nCoV-19) in healthy adults. For TCRbeta chain sequencing, PBMC samples were collected from trial participants at day 0 and at day 28 after the second dose. Details on this clone: Its specific antigen is unknown. Base qualities were left out, and no much larger clone turns up one base away.

Points the paper makes about the study in general: The 56-69-year group was small, and its depth increase did not reach significance, likely because of low power. Reportedly, almost half of the unique spike-specific TCRs recognized epitopes lying outside the regions that are mutated in the B.1.351 and B.1.1.7 variants. Conclusions about previously exposed vaccinees are limited because only 6 or 7 AZD1222 recipients were SARS-CoV-2 seropositive at baseline. A significant rise in spike-specific TCR breadth and depth was observed after two AZD1222 doses relative to day 0 and relative to MenACWY recipients. Most participants were white British and females outnumbered males, and the authors suggested that clonal diversity may have been underestimated. Because no day 14 peak-response samples were available, repertoires were characterized only after the peak T cell response. CD4 TCRs associated with the vaccine covered the entire spike protein, and the dominant responses were in regions 160-218 and 743-854.

The CDR3 regions of human TCRbeta chains were subjected to immunosequencing. On the authors' methods: Repertoire TCRs were matched against a reference library of SARS-CoV-2-specific TCRs generated with the MIRA antigen-specificity platform. Breadth was defined as the fraction of unique TCRs that were SARS-CoV-2-associated, and depth was defined as the fraction of total T cells that were SARS-CoV-2-associated. Using the MIRA data, every spike-specific TCR was mapped to the spike region that the TCR reacted to and assigned to either a CD4 or a CD8 class. Log10-transformed breadth and depth values were compared by one-way ANOVA with Sidak's multiple comparisons tests. As stored in TCRdb, this immuneACCESS dataset retains in-frame rearrangements with V and J assigned. A fraction of the clones does not appear; measured against another copy, unresolved V genes explain less than half of the discrepancy, and the remainder lacks a known reason. The V and J calls and the clone size are those of that table, but D and trimming were determined from the DNA. This sample gives about 110,000 clones in total; around 90% of them show up just once. Together, the top ten hold about 6.6% of the sample.

The sequencing used peripheral blood, collected on day 0 of AZD1222 vaccination. The clonotype originates from an adult in good health.

The DNA reads TGTGCTAGTGGTTTCGTGGTTTACGAGCAGTACTTC. Its protein reads: CASGFVVYEQYF. Recombination joined TRBV12-5 with TRBJ2-7; the D gene lacks a confident call. The germline V gene sets CDR1 to LGHNT and CDR2 to FRNRAP. V is pared back by 3 bases and J by 4 bases, with 7 bases lying between the germline termini. The CDR3 covers 12 residues, taking in both the cysteine and the phenylalanine. Here the CDR3 DNA is all that survives: 36 bases in frame from base 1.